The clone carrying this TCR beta chain was seen a few times. What it binds is unknown. TCRdb recomputed calls from the RACE reads with MiXCR, one row per CDR3 protein. The sample yields around 150,000 distinct CDR3 sequences, about 27% seen once. Time point given: patch test 3, about 24 weeks after DPC sensitization. The treatment denotes: therapeutic diphenylcyclopropenone sensitization with weekly scalp DPC. There are 14 residues in the CDR3. V gave up 4 bases and J gave up 8 bases, with 16 bases separating them. Germline CDR1 and CDR2: SGDLS and YYNGEE. The data originate from a study of human T cells and chemical hapten exposure. Study in general: TCR yield per sample varied, mainly due to pooled library volumes.

Study-wide points: PT1 expanded TCR counts and patch test score correlated positively. Among TCRs, those above 1 in 1000 frequency were unaffected by DPC sensitization.

This chain uses TRBV9 with TRBJ2-1; D gene ambiguous. Sample: whole blood, taken in connection with sensitization to the hapten diphenylcyclopropenone (DPC). This clonotype was sampled from a young woman with alopecia areata. Some clones in this sample may be carry-over from other donors' samples. In DNA form, the CDR3 reads TGTGCCAGCAGCCCCAGTGGAGCGTGGGATGAGCAGTTCTTC. Encoded protein: CASSPSGAWDEQFF. Based on the CDR3 plus reference TRBV9 and TRBJ2-1, the full variable domain is DSGVTQTPKHLITATGQRVTLRCSPRSGDLSVYWYQQSLDQGLQFLIQYYNGEERAKGNILERFSAQQFPDLHSELNLSSLELGDSALYFCASSPSGAWDEQFFGPGTRLTVL.